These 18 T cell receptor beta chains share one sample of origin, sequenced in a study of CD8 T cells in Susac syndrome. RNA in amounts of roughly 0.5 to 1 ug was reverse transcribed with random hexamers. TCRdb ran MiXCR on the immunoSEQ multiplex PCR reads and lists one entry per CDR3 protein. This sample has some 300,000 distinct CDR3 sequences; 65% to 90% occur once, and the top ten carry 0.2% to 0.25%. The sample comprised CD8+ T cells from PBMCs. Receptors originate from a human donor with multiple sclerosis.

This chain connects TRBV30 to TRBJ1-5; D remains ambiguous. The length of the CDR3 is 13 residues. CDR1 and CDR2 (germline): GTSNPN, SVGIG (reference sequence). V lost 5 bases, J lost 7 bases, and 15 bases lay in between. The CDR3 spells CAWCEGNGQPQHF. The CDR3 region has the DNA TGTGCCTGGTGCGAAGGAAATGGACAGCCCCAGCATTTT.

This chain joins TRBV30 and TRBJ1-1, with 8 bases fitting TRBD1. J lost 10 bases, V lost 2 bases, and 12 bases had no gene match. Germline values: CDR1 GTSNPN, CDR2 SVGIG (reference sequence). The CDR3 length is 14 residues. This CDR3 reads CAWSPGQGPRGAFF. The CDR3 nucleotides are TGTGCCTGGAGTCCAGGACAGGGTCCTCGTGGAGCTTTCTTT.

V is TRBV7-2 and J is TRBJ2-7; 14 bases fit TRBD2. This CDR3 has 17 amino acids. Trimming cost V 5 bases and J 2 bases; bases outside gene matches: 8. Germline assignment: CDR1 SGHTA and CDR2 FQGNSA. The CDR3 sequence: CASSPGLAGDIAYEQYF. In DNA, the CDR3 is TGTGCCAGCAGCCCGGGACTAGCGGGAGATATAGCCTACGAGCAGTACTTC. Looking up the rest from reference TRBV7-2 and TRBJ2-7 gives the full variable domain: GAGVSQSPSNKVTEKGKDVELRCDPISGHTALYWYRQSLGQGLEFLIYFQGNSAPDKSGLPSDRFSAERTGGSVSTLTIQRTQQEDSAVYLCASSPGLAGDIAYEQYFGPGTRLTVT.

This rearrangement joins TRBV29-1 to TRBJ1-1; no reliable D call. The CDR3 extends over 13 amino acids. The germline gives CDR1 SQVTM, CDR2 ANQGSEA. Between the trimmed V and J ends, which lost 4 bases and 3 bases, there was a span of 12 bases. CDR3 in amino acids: CSVVWGLHTEAFF. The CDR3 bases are TGCAGCGTTGTGTGGGGATTGCACACTGAAGCTTTCTTT.

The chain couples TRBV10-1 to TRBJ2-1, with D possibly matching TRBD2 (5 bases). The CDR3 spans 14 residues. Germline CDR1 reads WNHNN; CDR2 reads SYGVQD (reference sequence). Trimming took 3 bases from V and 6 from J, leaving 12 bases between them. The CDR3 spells CASSDEADFNEQFF. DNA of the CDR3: TGCGCCAGCAGTGATGAAGCGGATTTCAATGAGCAGTTCTTC.

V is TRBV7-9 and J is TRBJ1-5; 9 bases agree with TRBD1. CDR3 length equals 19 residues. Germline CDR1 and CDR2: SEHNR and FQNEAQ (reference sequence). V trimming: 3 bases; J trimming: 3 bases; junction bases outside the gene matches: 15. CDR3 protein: CASSFPPGTGMFINQPQHF. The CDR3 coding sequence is TGTGCCAGCAGCTTCCCCCCCGGGACAGGGATGTTCATCAATCAGCCCCAGCATTTT.

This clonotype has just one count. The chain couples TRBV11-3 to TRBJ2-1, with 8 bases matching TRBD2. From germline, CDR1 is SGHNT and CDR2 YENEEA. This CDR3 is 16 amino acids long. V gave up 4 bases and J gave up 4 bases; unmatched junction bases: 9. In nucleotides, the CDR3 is TGTGCCAGCAGCTACGGGAGGGCAGGCGCATACAATGAGCAGTTCTTC. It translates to CASSYGRAGAYNEQFF.

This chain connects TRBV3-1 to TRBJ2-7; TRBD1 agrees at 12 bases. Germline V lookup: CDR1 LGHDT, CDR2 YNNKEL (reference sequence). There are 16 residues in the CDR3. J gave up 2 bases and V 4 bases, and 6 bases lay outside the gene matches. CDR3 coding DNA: TGTGCCAGCAGCCGGCTGGGACAGGGGGCAACCTACGAGCAGTACTTC. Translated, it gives CASSRLGQGATYEQYF.

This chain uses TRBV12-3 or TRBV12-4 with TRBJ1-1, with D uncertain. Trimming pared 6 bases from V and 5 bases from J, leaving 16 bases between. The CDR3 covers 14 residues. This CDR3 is CASRPWAGWTEAFF. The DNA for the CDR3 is TGTGCCAGCAGGCCCTGGGCCGGTTGGACTGAAGCTTTCTTT.

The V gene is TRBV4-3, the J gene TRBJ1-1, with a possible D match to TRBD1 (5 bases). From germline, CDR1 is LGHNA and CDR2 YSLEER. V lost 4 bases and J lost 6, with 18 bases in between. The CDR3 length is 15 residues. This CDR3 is CASSPERGRDAEAFF. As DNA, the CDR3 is TGCGCCAGCAGCCCTGAAAGGGGCCGCGACGCTGAAGCTTTCTTT.

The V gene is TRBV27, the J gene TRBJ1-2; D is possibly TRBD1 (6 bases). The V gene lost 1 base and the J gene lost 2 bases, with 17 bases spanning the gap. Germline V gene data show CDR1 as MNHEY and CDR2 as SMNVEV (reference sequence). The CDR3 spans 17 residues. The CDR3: CASSLWGQPGGNYGYTF. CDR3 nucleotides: TGTGCCAGCAGTTTATGGGGACAACCGGGAGGCAACTATGGCTACACCTTC.

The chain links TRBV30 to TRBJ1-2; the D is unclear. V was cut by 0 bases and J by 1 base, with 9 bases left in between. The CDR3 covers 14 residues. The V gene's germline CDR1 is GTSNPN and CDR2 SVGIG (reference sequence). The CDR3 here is CAWSVPGFNYGYTF. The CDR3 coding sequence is TGTGCCTGGAGTGTACCGGGTTTTAACTATGGCTACACCTTC. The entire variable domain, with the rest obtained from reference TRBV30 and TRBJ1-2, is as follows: SQTIHQWPATLVQPVGSPLSLECTVEGTSNPNLYWYRQAAGRGLQLLFYSVGIGQISSEVPQNLSASRPQDRQFILSSKKLLLSDSGFYLCAWSVPGFNYGYTFGSGTRLTVV.

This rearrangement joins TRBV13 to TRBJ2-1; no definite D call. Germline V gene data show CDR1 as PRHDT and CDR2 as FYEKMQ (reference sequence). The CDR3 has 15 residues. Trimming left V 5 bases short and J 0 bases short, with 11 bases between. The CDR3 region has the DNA TGTGCCAGCAGCGCCCGACTGAGCTCCTACAATGAGCAGTTCTTC. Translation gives CASSARLSSYNEQFF.

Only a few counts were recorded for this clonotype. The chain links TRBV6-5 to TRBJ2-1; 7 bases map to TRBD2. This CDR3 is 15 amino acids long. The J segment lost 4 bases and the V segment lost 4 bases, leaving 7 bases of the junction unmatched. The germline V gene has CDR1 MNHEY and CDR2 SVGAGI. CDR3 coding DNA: TGTGCCAGCAGTTTTAGCGGGTTGAGTTACAATGAGCAGTTCTTC. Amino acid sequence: CASSFSGLSYNEQFF.

The CDR3 DNA reads as TGTGCCACCAGTGACTGGGGGGGTTCTGAAGCTTTCTTT. Its translation is CATSDWGGSEAFF. V gene TRBV24-1 combines with J gene TRBJ1-1; TRBD1 is a possible D gene (5 bases). Trimming cost V 4 bases and J 6 bases, with 11 bases left between them. CDR3 length: 13 amino acids. Germline V lookup: CDR1 KGHDR, CDR2 SFDVKD.

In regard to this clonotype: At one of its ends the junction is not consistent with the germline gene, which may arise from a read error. CDR3 DNA sequence: TGCAGTGCTAGAGATGCCCAACGCCTCGACTACTACGGGCAGTACTTC. Translated, it gives CSARDAQRLDYYGQYF. This rearrangement joins TRBV20-1 to TRBJ2-7, with D perhaps TRBD2 (5 bases). The length of the CDR3 is 16 residues. The germline V gene encodes CDR1 DFQATT and CDR2 SNEGSKA (reference sequence).

DNA for the CDR3: TGTGCCTGGGGGGACAGTCATGGCTACACCTTC. Its protein product is CAWGDSHGYTF. The chain links TRBV30 to TRBJ1-2, with TRBD1 matching over 7 bases. The CDR3 sequence is 11 residues long. V lost 5 bases, J lost 6 bases, and 3 bases stayed unmatched. Germline values: CDR1 GTSNPN, CDR2 SVGIG (reference sequence).

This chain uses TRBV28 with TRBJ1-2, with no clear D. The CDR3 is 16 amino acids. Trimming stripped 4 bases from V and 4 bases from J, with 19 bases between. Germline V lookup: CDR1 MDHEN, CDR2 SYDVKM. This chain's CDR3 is CASSSPPDLGSYGYTF. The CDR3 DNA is TGTGCCAGCAGTTCGCCCCCGGACCTGGGGAGCTATGGCTACACCTTC.